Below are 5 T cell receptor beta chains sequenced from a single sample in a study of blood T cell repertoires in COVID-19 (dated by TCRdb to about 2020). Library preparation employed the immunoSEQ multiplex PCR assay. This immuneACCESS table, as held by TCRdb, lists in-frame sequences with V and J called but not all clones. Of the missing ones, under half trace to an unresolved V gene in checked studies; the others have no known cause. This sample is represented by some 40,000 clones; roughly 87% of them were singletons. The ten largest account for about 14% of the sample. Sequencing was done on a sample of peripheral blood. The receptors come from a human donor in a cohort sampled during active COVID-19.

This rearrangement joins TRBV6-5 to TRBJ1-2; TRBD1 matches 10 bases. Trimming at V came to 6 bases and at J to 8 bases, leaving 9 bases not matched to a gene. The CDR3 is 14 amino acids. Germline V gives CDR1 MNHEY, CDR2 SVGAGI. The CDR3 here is CASRHDRGLGGYTF. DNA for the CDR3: TGTGCCAGCAGGCACGACAGGGGGCTGGGGGGCTACACCTTC.

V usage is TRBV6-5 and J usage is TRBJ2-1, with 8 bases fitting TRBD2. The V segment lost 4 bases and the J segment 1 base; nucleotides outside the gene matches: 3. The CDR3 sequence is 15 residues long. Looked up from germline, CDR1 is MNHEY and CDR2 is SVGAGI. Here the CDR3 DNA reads TGTGCCAGCAGTTCAGCGGGAGTGTCCTACAATGAGCAGTTCTTC. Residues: CASSSAGVSYNEQFF.

In DNA, the CDR3 is TGTGCCAGCAGCTTGACAGGGGGCACTGAAGCTTTCTTT. Translation gives CASSLTGGTEAFF. The chain employs TRBV2 and TRBJ1-1; 9 nucleotides match TRBD1. V shed 6 bases, J shed 4 bases, and the junction held 3 bases outside the gene matches. Per the germline V gene, CDR1 is SNHLY and CDR2 is FYNNEI. CDR3 size: 13 residues.

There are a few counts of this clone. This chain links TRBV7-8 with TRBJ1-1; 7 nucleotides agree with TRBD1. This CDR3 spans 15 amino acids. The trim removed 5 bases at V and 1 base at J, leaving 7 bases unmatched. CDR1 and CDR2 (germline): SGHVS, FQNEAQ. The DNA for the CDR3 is TGTGCCAGCAGCCCGCGACAGGGAGCGAACACTGAAGCTTTCTTT. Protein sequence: CASSPRQGANTEAFF.

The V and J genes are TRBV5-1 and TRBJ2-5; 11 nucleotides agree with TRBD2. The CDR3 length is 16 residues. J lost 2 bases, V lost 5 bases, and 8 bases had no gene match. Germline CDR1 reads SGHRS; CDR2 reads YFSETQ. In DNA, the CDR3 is TGCGCCAGCAGTTATCGGACTAGCGGGCCTCAAGAGACCCAGTACTTC. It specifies CASSYRTSGPQETQYF.